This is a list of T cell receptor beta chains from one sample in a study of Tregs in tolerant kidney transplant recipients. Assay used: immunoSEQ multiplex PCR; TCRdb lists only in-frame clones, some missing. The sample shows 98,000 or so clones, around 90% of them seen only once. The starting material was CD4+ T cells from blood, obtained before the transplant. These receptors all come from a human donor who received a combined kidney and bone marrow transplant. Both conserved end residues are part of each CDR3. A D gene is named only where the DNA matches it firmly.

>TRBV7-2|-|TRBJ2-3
TGTGCCAGCAGCTTACAGGCGACAGATACGCAGTATTTT
CASSLQATDTQYF
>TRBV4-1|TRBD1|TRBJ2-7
TGCGCCAGCAGCCGACCGGGACAGGGGTTAAGGGGACGCGAGCAGTACTTC
CASSRPGQGLRGREQYF
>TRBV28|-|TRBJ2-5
TGTGCCAGCAGTTTGGGTAGCGAACAAGAGACCCAGTACTTC
CASSLGSEQETQYF
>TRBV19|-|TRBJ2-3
TGTGCCAGTAGTCTCAACAGGGACCCGCGAGATACGCAGTATTTT
CASSLNRDPRDTQYF
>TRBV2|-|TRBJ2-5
TGTGCCAGCAGTGCGGGTCCTCAAGAGACCCAGTACTTC
CASSAGPQETQYF
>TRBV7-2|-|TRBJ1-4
TGTGCCAGCAGCTCTGGATTGGCGGGGGAAAAACTGTTTTTT
CASSSGLAGEKLFF
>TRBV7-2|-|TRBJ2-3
TGTGCCAGCAGCTCAGGGGCCTCCATCAGCACAGATACGCAGTATTTT
CASSSGASISTDTQYF
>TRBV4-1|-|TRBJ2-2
TGCGCCAGCAGCCAAGAGCCAGGGAAGTCGGGGGAGCTGTTTTTT
CASSQEPGKSGELFF
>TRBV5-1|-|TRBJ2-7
TGCGCCAGCAGTCCCGGACTGTCCTACGAGCAGTACTTC
CASSPGLSYEQYF
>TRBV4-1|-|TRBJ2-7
TGCGCCAGCAGCCAAGATTGGGCAGGGGTAGTCGAGCAGTACTTC
CASSQDWAGVVEQYF
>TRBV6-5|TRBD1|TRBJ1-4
TGTGCCAGCCGGTTACAGGGGAATGAAAAACTGTTTTTT
CASRLQGNEKLFF
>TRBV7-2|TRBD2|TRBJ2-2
TGTGCCAGCAGCTTAGCTAGCGGGGGTCGTACCGGGGAGCTGTTTTTT
CASSLASGGRTGELFF
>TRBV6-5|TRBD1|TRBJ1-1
TGTGCCAGCAGTCGCGGACAGGGGGACACTGAAGCTTTCTTT
CASSRGQGDTEAFF